The clone carrying this TCR beta chain has just one count. The target antigen is unknown. TCRdb redid the clone calls on the PCR reads using MiXCR. Altogether over 50,000 clones are present, 25% to 30% being singletons, with the ten largest covering approximately 16%. This entry is derived from a study of metastatic and nonmetastatic thyroid tumors. Turning to the study itself: Repertoire comparison spanned blood and tumor or nodule tissue of malignant and benign thyroid patients. General study points: According to reports, the diversity of TCR beta was significantly higher in malignant thyroid tumors than in benign nodules, and this held in both blood and tumor samples.

CDR1 and CDR2 (germline): LGHDT, YNNKEL (reference sequence). This CDR3 region has 15 residues. None of the patients had undergone any treatment ahead of thyroid surgery. This TCR came from a female donor with papillary thyroid cancer or a benign thyroid nodule (not recorded which). Some clones in this sample may be carry-over from other donors' samples. Sample: blood. The rearrangement joins TRBV3-1 to TRBJ2-5, with D possibly called TRBD1 or TRBD2 (5 bases each). The DNA end is more similar to TRBJ2-1, so the J call may be wrong. CDR3 nucleotides: TGTGCCAGCAGCCAAGACGGCCGGGGACACAATGAGCAGTTCTTC. Its protein is CASSQDGRGHNEQFF.